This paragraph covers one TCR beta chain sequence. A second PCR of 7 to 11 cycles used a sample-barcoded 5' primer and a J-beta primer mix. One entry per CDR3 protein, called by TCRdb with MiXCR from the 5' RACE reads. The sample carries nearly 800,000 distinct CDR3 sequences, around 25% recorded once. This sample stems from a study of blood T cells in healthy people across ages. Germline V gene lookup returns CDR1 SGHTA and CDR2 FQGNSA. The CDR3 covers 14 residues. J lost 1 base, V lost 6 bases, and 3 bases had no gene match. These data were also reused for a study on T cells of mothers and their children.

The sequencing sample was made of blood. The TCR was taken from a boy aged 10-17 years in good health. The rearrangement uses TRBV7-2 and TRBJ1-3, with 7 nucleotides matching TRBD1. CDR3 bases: TGTGCCAGCAGAACAGGGGCGTCTGGAAACACCATATATTTT. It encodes CASRTGASGNTIYF.